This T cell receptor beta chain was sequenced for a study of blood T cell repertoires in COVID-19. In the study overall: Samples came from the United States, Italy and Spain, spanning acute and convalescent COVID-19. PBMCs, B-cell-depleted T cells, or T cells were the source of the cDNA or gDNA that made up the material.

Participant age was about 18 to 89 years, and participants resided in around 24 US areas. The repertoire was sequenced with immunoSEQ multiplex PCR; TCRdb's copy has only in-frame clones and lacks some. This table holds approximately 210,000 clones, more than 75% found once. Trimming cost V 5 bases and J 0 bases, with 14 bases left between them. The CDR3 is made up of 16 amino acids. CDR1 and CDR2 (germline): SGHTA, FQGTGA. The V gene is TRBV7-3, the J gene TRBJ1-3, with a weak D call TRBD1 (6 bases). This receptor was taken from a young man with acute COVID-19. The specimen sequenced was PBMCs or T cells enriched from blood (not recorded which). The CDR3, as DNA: TGTGCCAGCAGCGTAATCAGGGGAAGCTCTGGAAACACCATATATTTT. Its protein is CASSVIRGSSGNTIYF.